These 26 T cell receptor beta chains share one sample of origin, sequenced in a study of tumor-infiltrating lymphocytes in primary liver carcinoma. Researchers generated TCR beta cDNA from roughly 520 ng of total RNA, relying on a constant-region primer. Three-round nested multiplex PCR performed with slightly modified ARM-PCR produced the TCR beta libraries. Each of the first two PCR rounds ran approximately 10 cycles with TRBV1-TRBV30 forward and C-beta reverse primers. TCRdb processed the multiplex PCR reads anew with MiXCR; each CDR3 protein has one entry. The data show more than 95,000 distinct CDR3 sequences, about four fifths seen once. Bulk tissue was left unsorted, and RNA and DNA were co-extracted from 20-30 mg of it. The sample consisted of liver tumor tissue from sampling region 3. The subset here: tumor region T3, left-lateral pole. All receptors derive from a middle-aged man with primary liver carcinoma and hepatitis B virus infection.

Details on this clonotype: Relative to the germline gene, one junction end is altered; a read error may explain this. This chain uses TRBV4-3 with TRBJ2-3, with 7 bases fitting TRBD2. Germline V gives CDR1 LGHNA, CDR2 YSLEER. This CDR3 contains 15 residues. CDR3 DNA: TGCGCCAGCAGTCAAGATGCCCTAGCGGCAGATACGCGGTATTTT. Translation gives CASSQDALAADTRYF.

As concerns this clonotype: A read error may account for a junction end that differs from germline. This chain connects TRBV5-1 to TRBJ2-1; 14 bases align to TRBD2. Germline values: CDR1 SGHRS, CDR2 YFSETQ. The CDR3 length is 14 residues. This CDR3 is CASSATGLAGVQLF. The CDR3 DNA follows: TGCGCCAGCAGCGCAACGGGACTAGCGGGGGTGCAGTTATTC.

As for this clonotype: One junction end disagrees with the germline gene, perhaps due to a read error. CDR3 amino acids: CASASGLPSTVTQYF. DNA for the CDR3: TGTGCCAGTGCGAGCGGGCTCCCCAGCACAGTTACGCAGTATTTT. The chain joins TRBV4-2 to TRBJ2-3, with D possibly matching TRBD2 (6 bases). The CDR3 is made up of 15 amino acids. The germline gives CDR1 LGHNA, CDR2 YNFKEQ.

To note about this clonotype: At one boundary the junction diverges from the germline segment, which might be a read error. The CDR3 protein is CASNPSSIQDTGRETQHF. CDR3 DNA: TGTGCCAGCAACCCTAGCTCAATCCAGGATACTGGGCGGGAGACCCAGCACTTC. The chain links TRBV11-2 to TRBJ2-5, with 7 positions matching TRBD2. The length of the CDR3 is 18 residues. Germline V gene data show CDR1 as SGHAT and CDR2 as FQNNGV.

This clonotype was counted only a few times. A much bigger clone sits one base away, suggesting this may be a read error. This chain connects TRBV30 to TRBJ1-1; no firm D call. The germline gives CDR1 GTSNPN, CDR2 SVGIG (reference sequence). The CDR3 consists of 12 residues. CDR3 amino acids: CAGGKMNTEALF. In nucleotides, the CDR3 is TGTGCCGGAGGGAAGATGAACACTGAAGCTCTCTTT.

About this clonotype: It is likely a read error, because the conserved phenylalanine at the end of the CDR3 is missing. The genes are TRBV10-3 and TRBJ2-1; 10 nucleotides match TRBD1. CDR3 length equals 15 residues. The J segment lost 8 bases and the V segment lost 2 bases, leaving 6 bases of the junction unmatched. CDR1 and CDR2 (germline): ENHRY, SYGVKD. The CDR3 DNA follows: TGTGCCATCAGTGAGCAGGACAGGGGGGCTGATGAGCAGTTCTTA. As protein: CAISEQDRGADEQFL.

Worth noting for this clonotype: Germline and junction disagree at one end, which may indicate a read error. The CDR3 DNA is TGTGCCGGCAGCGAGGGGCGGCCCAACTATGGCTACACCTTC. Residues: CAGSEGRPNYGYTF. The chain employs TRBV6-1 and TRBJ1-2; D is perhaps TRBD1 (5 bases). There are 14 residues in the CDR3. From germline, CDR1 is MNHNS and CDR2 SASEGT.

The rearrangement joins TRBV29-1 to TRBJ2-6; perhaps TRBD1 as D (6 bases). The V end was cut by 8 bases, the J end by 1 base, with 18 bases between. Germline CDR1 reads SQVTM; CDR2 reads ANQGSEA. The CDR3 spans 16 residues. The CDR3 loop is CSISWDTESGANVLTF. The DNA for the CDR3 is TGCAGCATTTCCTGGGACACAGAGTCTGGGGCCAACGTCCTGACTTTC. The whole variable domain, filled in from reference TRBV29-1 and TRBJ2-6, reads SAVISQKPSRDICQRGTSLTIQCQVDSQVTMMFWYRQQPGQSLTLIATANQGSEATYESGFVIDKFPISRPNLTFSTLTVSNMSPEDSSIYLCSISWDTESGANVLTFGAGSRLTVL.

With respect to this clonotype: The conserved phenylalanine or tryptophan normally closing the CDR3 is absent here, so this likely arose from a read error. The gene calls are TRBV4-1 and TRBJ1-6; no definite D call. Trimming shortened V by 2 bases and J by 7 bases, and 12 bases separated the two germline ends. Germline V CDR1 and CDR2: MGHRA, YSYEKL. The CDR3 is 15 amino acids. The CDR3 region has the DNA TGCGCCAGCAGCCAACTTAATGGCTTGAATTCACCCCTCCACATT. It specifies CASSQLNGLNSPLHI.

For this clonotype: One junction end disagrees with the germline gene, perhaps due to a read error. CDR3 residues: CASSYLTGSYNEQFF. CDR3 nucleotides: TGTGCAAGCAGTTACTTGACTGGTTCCTACAATGAGCAGTTCTTC. This rearrangement joins TRBV6-6 to TRBJ2-1; D unclear. The CDR3 has 15 amino acids. Germline V CDR1 and CDR2: MNHNY, SVGAGI (reference sequence).

This clonotype appeared once. The CDR3 region has the DNA TGTGCCAACACTATCTCTGGGGCCAACGTCCTGACTTTC. Translation: CANTISGANVLTF. This chain uses TRBV12-3 or TRBV12-4 with TRBJ2-6; the D is unclear. Trimming took 10 bases from V and 0 from J, leaving 7 bases between them. This CDR3 region has 13 residues.

There are a few counts of this clonotype. V usage is TRBV6-5 and J usage is TRBJ1-2; D unresolved. CDR1 MNHEY and CDR2 SVGAGI come from the germline V gene. Trimming cost V 6 bases and J 11 bases, with 22 bases left between them. The length of the CDR3 is 14 residues. The CDR3, as DNA: TGTGCCAGCAGACCCGGGATGGCTGAGTTGGGTTACACCTTC. This gives the protein CASRPGMAELGYTF.

The chain is built from TRBV6-5 and TRBJ1-2; 8 bases are a match to TRBD1. The CDR3 is 13 amino acids. Germline CDR1 is MNHEY and CDR2 is SVGAGI. V lost 6 bases to trimming and J lost 9 bases; unmatched junction nucleotides: 9. The CDR3 DNA follows: TGTGCCAGCAGCCCACAGGGGGGGGTCAGCTACACCTTC. It codes for CASSPQGGVSYTF.

Concerning this clonotype: It is likely a read error, because the conserved phenylalanine at the end of the CDR3 is missing. This chain uses TRBV7-8 with TRBJ2-7; D is perhaps TRBD2 (6 bases). The germline V and J ends were trimmed by 5 bases and 6 bases, with 26 bases remaining between them. This CDR3 is built from 17 residues. Germline lookup yields CDR1 SGHVS and CDR2 FQNEAQ. The CDR3 loop reads CASSLKGWTTVTLEQYL. CDR3 DNA: TGTGCCAGCAGCCTGAAGGGATGGACTACAGTTACCCTCGAGCAGTACTTA.

The chain recombines TRBV5-6 with TRBJ1-6, with D unclear. Trimming took off 9 bases at V and 0 bases at J, with 16 bases between the two ends. The CDR3 is 16 residues long. CDR1 is SGHDT, CDR2 YYEEEE, per germline. CDR3: CANFGRSSSYNSPLHF. The CDR3 nucleotides read TGTGCCAACTTCGGCAGGTCAAGCTCCTATAATTCACCCCTCCACTTT.

This chain connects TRBV29-1 to TRBJ2-5; 12 nucleotides line up with TRBD2. CDR3 size: 15 residues. CDR1 is SQVTM, CDR2 ANQGSEA, per germline. This CDR3 is CSARTSGNWAETQYF. Here the CDR3 DNA reads TGCAGTGCTCGGACTAGCGGGAATTGGGCAGAGACCCAGTACTTC.

About this clonotype itself: An end of the junction differs from the germline gene, which may be a read error. The chain carries TRBV5-1 and TRBJ1-1; D gene ambiguous. Germline V gives CDR1 SGHRS, CDR2 YFSETQ. The CDR3 is 15 residues long. In DNA form, the CDR3 reads TGCGCCAGCAGCTTGGAAGGGCGAACGCGCGCTGAAGCTCTCTTT. It encodes CASSLEGRTRAEALF.

Notes on this clonotype: The junction departs from the called germline gene at one end, perhaps through a read error. The J gene is TRBJ2-1, the V gene TRBV30; 7 bases map to TRBD2. Germline values: CDR1 GTSNPN, CDR2 SVGIG (reference sequence). This CDR3 spans 13 amino acids. CDR3: CVWNPSGNSEQFF. The DNA of the CDR3 is TGTGTCTGGAATCCCAGCGGGAACAGTGAGCAGTTCTTC.

A remark on this clonotype: A read error may account for a junction end that differs from germline. The gene calls are TRBV20-1 and TRBJ1-1; TRBD1 matches 8 bases. There are 17 residues in the CDR3. Germline loops: CDR1 DFQATT, CDR2 SNEGSKA (reference sequence). CDR3 nucleotide sequence: TGCAGTGCTAGGGCAGACAGGGGTAATCGGCCGAACTCTGAAGCTTTCTTT. Encoded protein: CSARADRGNRPNSEAFF.

This clonotype was observed many times. The chain joins TRBV6-1 to TRBJ1-5; the D is unclear. The CDR3 sequence is 13 residues long. Germline-derived CDR1 and CDR2 are MNHNS and SASEGT. Trimming took off 3 bases at V and 5 bases at J, with 8 bases between the two ends. The chain's CDR3 is CASSEAHHQPQHF. The CDR3 bases are TGTGCCAGCAGTGAGGCCCATCATCAGCCCCAGCATTTT.

Notes on this clonotype: One end of the junction does not line up with germline, which may come from a read error. The rearrangement uses TRBV6-2 or TRBV6-3 and TRBJ2-7; TRBD2 is a possible D gene (6 bases). Germline lookup yields CDR1 MNHEY and CDR2 SVGEGT. This CDR3 is 14 amino acids long. The CDR3 coding sequence is TGCGCCAGCAAAAGAGTACAGGAGGGCTACGAGCACTACTTC. This translates into CASKRVQEGYEHYF.

V gene TRBV29-1 combines with J gene TRBJ2-1; TRBD2 aligns across 8 bases. This CDR3 comprises 18 residues. Germline CDR1 reads SQVTM; CDR2 reads ANQGSEA. The ends lost 4 bases at V and 4 bases at J; junction bases unmatched: 18. As DNA, the CDR3 is TGCAGCGTTGGAGGCAGGCGTAATAGCGGGAATCGGTACAATGAGCAGTTCTTC. The encoded protein is CSVGGRRNSGNRYNEQFF.

As for this clonotype: Just one base apart from a much larger clone, this may be a read error. The CDR3 loop is CASSQVGLAGASDMQYF. The CDR3 bases are TGTGCCAGCAGCCAAGTCGGACTAGCGGGAGCATCAGATATGCAGTATTTT. The V call is TRBV2, the J call TRBJ2-3, with 13 bases matching TRBD2. The length of the CDR3 is 17 residues. Germline V gene sequence: CDR1 SNHLY, CDR2 FYNNEI.

Note on this clonotype: An end of the junction does not agree with germline; a read error may underlie this. The J gene is TRBJ2-5, the V gene TRBV29-1; D uncertain. The CDR3 consists of 13 residues. The germline CDR1 and CDR2 sequences are SQVTM and ANQGSEA. The CDR3 DNA follows: TGCAGCGATGAAGTCCCCCAACAAGAGACACAGTACTTC. Protein product: CSDEVPQQETQYF.

This clonotype was seen once. The rearrangement uses TRBV7-8 and TRBJ2-1; maybe TRBD2 (6 bases). V was shortened by 8 bases and J by 1 base, with 18 bases between the two germline ends. This CDR3 comprises 16 residues. CDR1 SGHVS and CDR2 FQNEAQ come from the germline V gene. CDR3 in DNA: TGTGCCAGCGGCTATCTAGCGCGAGGGTCCTACAATGAGCAGTTCTTC. Its translation: CASGYLARGSYNEQFF.

On this clonotype: A much larger clone is a single base away; this may be a read error. V gene TRBV19 combines with J gene TRBJ1-1, with 11 bases matching TRBD1. CDR3 length: 16 residues. The V gene's germline CDR1 is LNHDA and CDR2 SQIVND (reference sequence). V was pared by 7 bases and J by 5 bases, with 12 bases of the junction left unmatched. The CDR3 protein is CASMTGQGVGGTEAFF. DNA of the CDR3: TGTGCCAGTATGACGGGACAGGGGGTTGGAGGGACTGAAGCTTTCTTT.